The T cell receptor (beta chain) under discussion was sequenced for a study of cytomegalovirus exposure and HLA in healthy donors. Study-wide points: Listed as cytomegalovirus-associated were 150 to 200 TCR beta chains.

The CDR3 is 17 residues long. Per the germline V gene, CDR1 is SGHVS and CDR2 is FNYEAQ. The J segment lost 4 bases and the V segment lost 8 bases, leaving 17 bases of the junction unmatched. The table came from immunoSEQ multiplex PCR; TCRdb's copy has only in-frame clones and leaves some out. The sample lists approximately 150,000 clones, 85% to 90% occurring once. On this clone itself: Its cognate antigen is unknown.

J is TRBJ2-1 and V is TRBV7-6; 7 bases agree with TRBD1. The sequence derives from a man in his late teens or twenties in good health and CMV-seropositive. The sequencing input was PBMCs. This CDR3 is CASGLYQGGLPYNEQFF. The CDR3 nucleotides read TGTGCCAGCGGACTGTACCAAGGGGGCCTGCCATACAATGAGCAGTTCTTC.